This T cell receptor (beta chain) was sequenced for a study of CD8 T cells in Susac syndrome (dated by TCRdb to 2018 to 2020). About the full investigation: Repertoire sequencing was used to test whether CD8+ T cell activation and differentiation in Susac syndrome was antigen driven. CD8+ T cell repertoire clonality was compared between some 12 healthy donors, approximately 14 Susac syndrome patients and fewer than 19 multiple sclerosis patients. Study-wide conclusions, independent of this receptor: The number of individuals in the TCR sequencing and HLA analysis was recognized as being relatively small.

RNA was extracted using the RNeasy kit, and roughly 0.45 to 1 ug of the RNA was reverse transcribed with random hexamers. The immunoSEQ multiplex PCR assay, which covers 54 Vbeta and 13 Jbeta segments, was used to amplify TCR beta CDR3 regions. Bias from PCR amplification was corrected by using a synthetic template baseline for primer optimization and for computational correction. The paper's processing steps were these. Reads were annotated to V, D and J genes according to IMGT and were analyzed with immunoSEQ Analyzer, with only productive sequences retained. To calculate clonality, Shannon entropy was normalized by log2 of the number of productive unique sequences and then subtracted from one. For each patient and control, public and private clones were evaluated among the 100 most prevalent clones. Clones were defined as Susac-specific if absent from the healthy and MS cohorts, from 1052 published viral clones and from other ImmuneACCESS disease sequences. TCRdb ran its own pipeline on the public reads, namely fastp trimming at Q25 and MiXCR clone calling, and kept in-frame beta chains. Every distinct CDR3 protein forms one entry, paired with its most common genes and DNA. It is TCRdb's table, rather than the study itself, that gives the V and J calls and clone size. The sample data list about 300,000 distinct CDR3 sequences, and approximately 85% of these were observed just once. The top ten hold approximately 0.2% of the sample.

The CDR3 holds 14 amino acids from the cysteine to the phenylalanine. The read is trimmed to its CDR3 DNA, 42 bases read in frame from base 1. The trim is 4 bases for V and 6 bases for J, with a gap of 17 bases between the germline ends. Sequences SGHDT (CDR1) and YYEEEE (CDR2) are obtained from the germline V gene. Peripheral blood CD8+ and CD4+ T cells from healthy donors, Susac syndrome patients and multiple sclerosis patients were profiled by high-throughput TCR beta sequencing. Treatment-naive patients with stable or active relapsing-remitting disease fulfilling revised McDonald criteria were used as multiple sclerosis controls. Bulk CD8+ and CD4+ T cells were purified by magnetic negative isolation, while CD8+ TEMRA cells were enriched using FACS. Blood was drawn into EDTA tubes, processed within 24 hours, and PBMCs were isolated by density gradient centrifugation. PBMCs intended for TCR sequencing were cryopreserved in liquid nitrogen and thawed later in a water bath at 37 degrees C. A purity of at least 90% was achieved for sorted or isolated CD4+, CD8+ and CD8+ TEMRA cells.

Points on this clonotype: Its antigen remains unidentified. Per-nucleotide qualities are absent, and no much larger clonotype sits a single base away.

The TCR comes from a human donor with multiple sclerosis. Sequencing was done on a sample of CD8+ T cells from PBMCs. Recombination linked TRBV5-6 to TRBJ2-7; there is no confident call for the D gene. The DNA sequence follows: TGTGCCAGCAGCCCTGCTTACCCGACCAGCGAGCAGTACTTC. Its translation is CASSPAYPTSEQYF.